These 19 T cell receptor beta chains originate from one sample sequenced in a study of T cell responses to AZD1222 COVID-19 vaccine. The method was immunoSEQ multiplex PCR; TCRdb's version includes in-frame clones alone and lacks a portion of them. The sample shows 75,000 to 100,000 clones, just over 85% of them seen only once. The sequenced sample was peripheral blood, obtained on day 0 of AZD1222 vaccination. The receptor source for this set is an adult in good health.

CDR3 residues: CASSQDQRDQPQHF. CDR3 coding DNA: TGCGCCAGCAGCCAAGATCAGAGAGATCAGCCCCAGCATTTT. The V call is TRBV4-1, the J call TRBJ1-5, with D uncertain. Trimming took off 0 bases at V and 5 bases at J, with 8 bases between the two ends. The germline gives CDR1 MGHRA, CDR2 YSYEKL. This CDR3 spans 14 amino acids.

In nucleotides, the CDR3 is TGTGCCAGTAGTATTGATCCCCGGCAGGGCGAGCAGTACTTC. Protein product: CASSIDPRQGEQYF. The chain links TRBV19 to TRBJ2-7, with D perhaps TRBD1 (5 bases). This CDR3 spans 14 amino acids. Deletions cut 3 bases from V and 6 bases from J, with 15 bases between. Per the germline V gene, CDR1 is LNHDA and CDR2 is SQIVND (reference sequence).

This clone appeared once. Other DNA sequences within the sample encode an identical CDR3. In DNA, the CDR3 is TGTGCCAGCAGCTTAGTTGCAGGGGGCTACGAGCAGTACTTC. Amino acids: CASSLVAGGYEQYF. The chain couples TRBV7-6 to TRBJ2-7; 7 bases fit TRBD1. Germline trimming cut 1 base from V and 3 bases from J; bases unmatched to any gene: 3. The CDR3 consists of 14 residues. Germline assignment: CDR1 SGHVS and CDR2 FNYEAQ.

This clone was recorded once. This rearrangement joins TRBV11-2 to TRBJ1-5; possibly TRBD1 for D (5 bases). V dropped 4 bases and J dropped 10 bases, with 14 bases sitting between them. CDR1 is SGHAT and CDR2 is FQNNGV in the germline V gene. The CDR3 contains 13 residues. CDR3 loop: CASSSVREGPQHF. Here the CDR3 DNA reads TGTGCCAGCAGCTCGGTCAGGGAGGGCCCCCAGCATTTT.

V usage is TRBV5-4 and J usage is TRBJ2-5; D gene ambiguous. V dropped 4 bases and J dropped 1 base, with 11 bases sitting between them. The CDR3 contains 14 residues. CDR1 and CDR2 from the germline V gene are SGHNT and YYREEE (reference sequence). CDR3 residues: CASSLAERQETQYF. CDR3 DNA sequence: TGTGCCAGCAGCCTGGCGGAGCGCCAAGAGACCCAGTACTTC.

The rearrangement uses TRBV5-4 and TRBJ2-5; TRBD1 is a possible D gene (5 bases). Trimming shortened V by 6 bases and J by 1 base, and 16 bases separated the two germline ends. The CDR3 covers 15 residues. Germline CDR1 reads SGHNT; CDR2 reads YYREEE (reference sequence). The CDR3 loop is CASTLFIGAQETQYF. The CDR3 DNA reads TGTGCCAGCACTCTCTTTATAGGGGCCCAAGAGACCCAGTACTTC. Full variable domain (remainder filled in from reference TRBV5-4 and TRBJ2-5): ETGVTQSPTHLIKTRGQQVTLRCSSQSGHNTVSWYQQALGQGPQFIFQYYREEENGRGNFPPRFSGLQFPNYSSELNVNALELDDSALYLCASTLFIGAQETQYFGPGTRLLVL.

This clone has a single count. The rearrangement links TRBV12-5 to TRBJ2-7; D is possibly TRBD2 (5 bases). Germline CDR1 reads LGHNT; CDR2 reads FRNRAP. The ends were cut back, 6 bases at V and 0 bases at J, with 9 bases in the middle. The CDR3 is made up of 13 amino acids. CDR3 amino acids: CASGPGSSYEQYF. The CDR3 bases are TGTGCTAGTGGACCGGGGTCCTCCTACGAGCAGTACTTC.

The V gene is TRBV15, the J gene TRBJ1-5; tentative D call: TRBD1 (5 bases). Trimming took off 9 bases at V and 1 base at J, with 13 bases between the two ends. CDR3 length: 14 amino acids. Germline V CDR1 and CDR2: LNHNV, YYDKDF (reference sequence). CDR3 in amino acids: CATKSWDSNQPQHF. In nucleotides, the CDR3 is TGTGCCACGAAATCATGGGACAGCAATCAGCCCCAGCATTTT.

V usage is TRBV5-1 and J usage is TRBJ1-4; the match to TRBD1 covers 9 bases. The length of the CDR3 is 16 residues. Germline V gene lookup returns CDR1 SGHRS and CDR2 YFSETQ. V gave up 4 bases and J gave up 4 bases; unmatched junction bases: 8. This CDR3 reads CASSRGPTGGNEKLFF. In DNA, the CDR3 is TGCGCCAGCAGCCGGGGACCGACAGGGGGTAATGAAAAACTGTTTTTT.

This chain joins TRBV2 and TRBJ1-1; TRBD1 is a possible D gene (5 bases). The V gene's germline CDR1 is SNHLY and CDR2 FYNNEI. V lost 8 bases and J lost 4, with 11 bases in between. The CDR3 totals 12 residues. The CDR3 loop is CASGAQGTEAFF. Here the CDR3 DNA reads TGTGCCAGCGGGGCTCAGGGCACTGAAGCTTTCTTT. The full variable domain, in which reference TRBV2 and TRBJ1-1 provide the parts outside the CDR3, is EPEVTQTPSHQVTQMGQEVILRCVPISNHLYFYWYRQILGQKVEFLVSFYNNEISEKSEIFDDQFSVERPDGSNFTLKIRSTKLEDSAMYFCASGAQGTEAFFGQGTRLTVV.

The chain has TRBV11-3 and TRBJ1-1; tentative D call: TRBD1 (5 bases). CDR1 is SGHNT and CDR2 is YENEEA in the germline V gene. The CDR3 contains 13 residues. Trimming cost V 10 bases and J 1 base, with 13 bases left between them. This CDR3 is CATRTGANTEAFF. The CDR3 coding sequence is TGTGCCACCCGCACCGGGGCGAACACTGAAGCTTTCTTT.

In its sample, this clone was seen a few times. V usage is TRBV5-8 and J usage is TRBJ1-2; D is undetermined. The CDR3 is made up of 13 amino acids. Germline-derived CDR1 and CDR2 are SGHTS and YDEGEE. V lost 4 bases, J lost 8 bases, and 15 bases lay in between. The CDR3 reads CASSPRTMWGYTF. In nucleotides, the CDR3 is TGTGCCAGCAGCCCACGGACGATGTGGGGCTACACCTTC.

This clone was observed a single time. The chain combines TRBV6-5 with TRBJ1-3; TRBD1 aligns across 7 bases. With 3 bases clipped from V and 3 bases from J, the junction kept 8 bases outside the gene matches. In germline, CDR1 is MNHEY, CDR2 SVGAGI. The CDR3 spans 16 residues. The CDR3 DNA reads TGTGCCAGCAGTTATACTAGAGGGGGCCTTGGAAACACCATATATTTT. It encodes CASSYTRGGLGNTIYF.

The chain uses TRBV27 and TRBJ2-1, with a weak D call TRBD1 (6 bases). The CDR3 length is 14 residues. Germline V gives CDR1 MNHEY, CDR2 SMNVEV (reference sequence). Trimming left V 4 bases short and J 4 bases short, with 11 bases between. CDR3: CASSSPTGYNEQFF. The CDR3 coding sequence is TGTGCCAGCAGTTCCCCGACAGGATACAATGAGCAGTTCTTC.

In the case of this clone: Other nucleotide sequences from this sample produce the same CDR3. The genes are TRBV4-1 and TRBJ2-7; D is undetermined. Looked up from germline, CDR1 is MGHRA and CDR2 is YSYEKL. V lost 0 bases and J 3 bases, leaving 6 bases between the germline ends. This CDR3 is built from 13 residues. CDR3 sequence: CASSQEASYEQYF. The CDR3 DNA is TGCGCCAGCAGCCAAGAGGCGAGCTACGAGCAGTACTTC.

This sequence joins TRBV27 and TRBJ2-3; D gene unclear. The V end lost 5 bases, the J end lost 2 bases, and 17 bases lay between the germline ends. Germline CDR1 reads MNHEY; CDR2 reads SMNVEV (reference sequence). The CDR3 is 16 amino acids. CDR3: CASSPFLGFLTDTQYF. The CDR3 nucleotides are TGTGCCAGCAGTCCCTTTTTGGGATTTCTCACAGATACGCAGTATTTT.

V gene TRBV10-1 combines with J gene TRBJ2-3, with D perhaps TRBD2 (6 bases). V lost 2 bases and J 2 bases, leaving 23 bases between the germline ends. The CDR3 covers 19 residues. CDR1 is WNHNN, CDR2 SYGVQD, per germline (reference sequence). In DNA form, the CDR3 reads TGCGCCAGCAGTGAGAATAGCGGCGGGTATGGCGGATCCACAGATACGCAGTATTTT. It specifies CASSENSGGYGGSTDTQYF.

V usage is TRBV2 and J usage is TRBJ2-5, with 12 bases that match TRBD2. J gave up 5 bases and V 6 bases, and 10 bases lay outside the gene matches. This CDR3 has 16 residues. Per the germline V gene, CDR1 is SNHLY and CDR2 is FYNNEI. CDR3 sequence (DNA): TGTGCCAGCAGCGACCCTAGCGGGGGGGCCCGGGAGACCCAGTACTTC. Its protein product is CASSDPSGGARETQYF.

The V call is TRBV10-2, the J call TRBJ1-1; 9 nucleotides agree with TRBD1. The CDR3 extends over 16 amino acids. The V segment lost 5 bases and the J segment 5 bases; nucleotides outside the gene matches: 12. In germline, CDR1 is WSHSY, CDR2 SAAADI. CDR3 region: CASSYLTQGAETEAFF. The CDR3 DNA sequence: TGCGCCAGCAGTTACCTAACACAGGGGGCGGAAACTGAAGCTTTCTTT.